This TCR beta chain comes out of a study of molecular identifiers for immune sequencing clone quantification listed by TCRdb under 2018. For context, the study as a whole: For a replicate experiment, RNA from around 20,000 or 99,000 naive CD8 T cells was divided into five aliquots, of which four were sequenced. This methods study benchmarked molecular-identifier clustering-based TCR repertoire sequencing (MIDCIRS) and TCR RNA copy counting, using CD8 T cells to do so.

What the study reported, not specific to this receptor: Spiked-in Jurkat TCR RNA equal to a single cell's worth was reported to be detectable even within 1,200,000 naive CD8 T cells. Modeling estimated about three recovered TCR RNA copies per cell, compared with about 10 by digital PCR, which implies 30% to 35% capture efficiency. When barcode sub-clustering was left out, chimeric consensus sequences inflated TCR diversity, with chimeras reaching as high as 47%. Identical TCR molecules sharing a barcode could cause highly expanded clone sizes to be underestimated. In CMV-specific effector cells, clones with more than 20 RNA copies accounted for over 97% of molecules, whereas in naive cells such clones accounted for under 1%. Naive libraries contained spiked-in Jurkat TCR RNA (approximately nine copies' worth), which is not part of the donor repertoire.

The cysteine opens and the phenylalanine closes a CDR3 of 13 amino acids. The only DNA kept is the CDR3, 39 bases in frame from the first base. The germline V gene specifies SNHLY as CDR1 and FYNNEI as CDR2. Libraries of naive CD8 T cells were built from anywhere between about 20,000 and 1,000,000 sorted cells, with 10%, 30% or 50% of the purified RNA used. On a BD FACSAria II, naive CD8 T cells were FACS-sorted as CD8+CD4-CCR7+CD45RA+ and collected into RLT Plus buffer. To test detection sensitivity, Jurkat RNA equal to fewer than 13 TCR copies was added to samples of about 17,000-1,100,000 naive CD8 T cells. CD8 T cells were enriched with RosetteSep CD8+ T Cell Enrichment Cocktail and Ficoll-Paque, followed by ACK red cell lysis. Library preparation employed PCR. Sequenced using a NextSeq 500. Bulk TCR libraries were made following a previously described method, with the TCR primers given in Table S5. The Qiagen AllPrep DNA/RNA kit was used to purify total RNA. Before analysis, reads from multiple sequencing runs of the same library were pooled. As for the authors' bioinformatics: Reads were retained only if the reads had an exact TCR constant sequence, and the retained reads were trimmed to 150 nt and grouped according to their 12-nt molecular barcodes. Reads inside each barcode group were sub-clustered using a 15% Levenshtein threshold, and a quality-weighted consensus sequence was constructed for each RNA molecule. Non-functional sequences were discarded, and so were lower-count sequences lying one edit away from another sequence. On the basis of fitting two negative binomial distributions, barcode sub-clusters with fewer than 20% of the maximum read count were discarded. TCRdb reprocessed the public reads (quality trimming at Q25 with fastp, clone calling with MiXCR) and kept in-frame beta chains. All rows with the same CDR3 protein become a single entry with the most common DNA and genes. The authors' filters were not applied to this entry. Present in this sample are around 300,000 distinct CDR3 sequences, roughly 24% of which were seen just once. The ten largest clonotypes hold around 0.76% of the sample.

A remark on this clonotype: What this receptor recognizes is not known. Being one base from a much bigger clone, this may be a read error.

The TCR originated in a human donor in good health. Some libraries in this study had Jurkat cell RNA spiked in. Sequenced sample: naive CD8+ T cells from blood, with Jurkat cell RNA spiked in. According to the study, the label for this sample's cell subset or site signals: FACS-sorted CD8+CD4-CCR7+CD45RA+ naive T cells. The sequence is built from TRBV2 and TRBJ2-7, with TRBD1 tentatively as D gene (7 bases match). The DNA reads TGTGCCAGCAGCCTGACAGGGTCGGGAGAGCAGTGCTTC. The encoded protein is CASSLTGSGEQCF.